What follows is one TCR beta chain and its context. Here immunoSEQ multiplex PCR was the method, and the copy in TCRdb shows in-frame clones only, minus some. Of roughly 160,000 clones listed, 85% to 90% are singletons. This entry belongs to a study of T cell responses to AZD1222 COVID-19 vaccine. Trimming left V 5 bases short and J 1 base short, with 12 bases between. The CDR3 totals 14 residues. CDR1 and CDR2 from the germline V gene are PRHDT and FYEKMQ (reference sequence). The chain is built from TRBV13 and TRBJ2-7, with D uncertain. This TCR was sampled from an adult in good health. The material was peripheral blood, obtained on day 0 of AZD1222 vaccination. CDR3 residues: CASSLRTGSYEQYV. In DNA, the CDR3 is TGTGCCAGCAGCCTCCGGACGGGTTCCTACGAGCAGTACGTC.